The sequence of this T cell receptor (beta chain) was determined in a study of technical replicates of blood from several donors. The CDR3 spans 14 residues. V lost 2 bases to trimming and J lost 2 bases, with 9 bases between them. Germline V gene lookup returns CDR1 MNHEY and CDR2 SVGAGI. Sequencing used immunoSEQ multiplex PCR; TCRdb keeps in-frame clones, though not all of them. The repertoire has 65,000 to 85,000 clones, 95% to 98% of them found once; the top ten carry more than 0.12%. The origin of this receptor is a human donor in good health. Sequencing was performed on T cells isolated from PBMCs. This sequence joins TRBV6-5 and TRBJ1-2; TRBD1 might be the D (5 bases). The CDR3 DNA follows: TGTGCCAGCAGTTACGACAGCACGAACTATGGCTACACCTTC. It translates to CASSYDSTNYGYTF.